These T cell receptor beta chains were read from a single sample in a study of cytomegalovirus exposure and HLA in healthy donors. Data came from immunoSEQ multiplex PCR; TCRdb stores just in-frame clones and leaves some out. In the table there are some 170,000 clones, around 75% of which are singletons. Sequencing input: PBMCs. These receptors came from a female donor in good health and CMV-seronegative. Both conserved end residues are part of each CDR3. The D gene is left open where the match is weak. The size entry is marked missing in some rows and otherwise reads once, few, many or a size class.

clone_size: once; v_call: TRBV6-6; d_call: TRBD2; j_call: TRBJ2-3; cdr3_nt: TGTGCCAGCAGTTACTTAGCGGGGGGCACAGATACGCAGTATTTT; cdr3_aa: CASSYLAGGTDTQYF
clone_size: -; v_call: TRBV7-9; d_call: TRBD1; j_call: TRBJ2-5; cdr3_nt: TGTGCCAGCAGCCCCAGGGGGAATGGGGCAGTCCAAGAGACCCAGTACTTC; cdr3_aa: CASSPRGNGAVQETQYF
clone_size: few; v_call: TRBV5-1; d_call: -; j_call: TRBJ2-3; cdr3_nt: TGCGCCAGCAGCCTGTTCCGAGACACAGATACGCAGTATTTT; cdr3_aa: CASSLFRDTDTQYF
clone_size: -; v_call: TRBV27; d_call: TRBD1; j_call: TRBJ1-1; cdr3_nt: TGTGCCACCCAAACAGGGGGGTCGCCGAACACTGAAGCTTTCTTT; cdr3_aa: CATQTGGSPNTEAFF
clone_size: -; v_call: TRBV7-6; d_call: TRBD1; j_call: TRBJ1-3; cdr3_nt: TGTGCCAGCAGCCGATCCGGGACAGGGAGCTCTGGAAACACCATATATTTT; cdr3_aa: CASSRSGTGSSGNTIYF
clone_size: -; v_call: TRBV5-1; d_call: TRBD2; j_call: TRBJ2-7; cdr3_nt: TGCGCCAGCAGCCCGGGACTACCCAACTCCTACGAGCAGTACTTC; cdr3_aa: CASSPGLPNSYEQYF
clone_size: -; v_call: TRBV7-2; d_call: -; j_call: TRBJ2-7; cdr3_nt: TGTGCCAGCAGCCCCGTCCCCGAGACTTTCTACGAGCAGTACTTC; cdr3_aa: CASSPVPETFYEQYF
clone_size: few; v_call: TRBV28; d_call: -; j_call: TRBJ2-3; cdr3_nt: TGTGCCAGCAGTTTACGGCTAGTAGTTGATACGCAGTATTTT; cdr3_aa: CASSLRLVVDTQYF
clone_size: -; v_call: TRBV5-4; d_call: -; j_call: TRBJ2-7; cdr3_nt: TGTGCCAGCAGCTCCGGCGGGTACGAGCAGTACTTC; cdr3_aa: CASSSGGYEQYF
clone_size: few; v_call: TRBV6-5; d_call: TRBD1; j_call: TRBJ1-1; cdr3_nt: TGTGCCAGCAGTAACCAGGACAGGGGAAGTGAAGCTTTCTTT; cdr3_aa: CASSNQDRGSEAFF
clone_size: -; v_call: TRBV7-2; d_call: TRBD2; j_call: TRBJ2-7; cdr3_nt: TGTGCCAGCAGCTTCTATGGACTAGCGGACGAGCAGTACTTC; cdr3_aa: CASSFYGLADEQYF
clone_size: once; v_call: TRBV5-1; d_call: TRBD2; j_call: TRBJ2-7; cdr3_nt: TGCGCCAGCAGCTGGAGGGGGACTAGCGGGGGAAGCTCCTACGAGCAGTACTTC; cdr3_aa: CASSWRGTSGGSSYEQYF
clone_size: -; v_call: TRBV7-9; d_call: TRBD2; j_call: TRBJ2-5; cdr3_nt: TGTGCCAGCAGCTTAGGGCTAGCGGATTTGGTAGTTACGGAGACCCAGTACTTC; cdr3_aa: CASSLGLADLVVTETQYF
clone_size: -; v_call: TRBV5-4; d_call: TRBD1; j_call: TRBJ1-5; cdr3_nt: TGTGCCAGCAGCTTGGGCCAGGGGGGCAATCAGCCCCAGCATTTT; cdr3_aa: CASSLGQGGNQPQHF
clone_size: -; v_call: TRBV7-2; d_call: -; j_call: TRBJ1-4; cdr3_nt: TGTGCCAGCACGCGGAGGGGCGGCGAAAAACTGTTTTTT; cdr3_aa: CASTRRGGEKLFF
clone_size: -; v_call: TRBV5-4; d_call: TRBD2; j_call: TRBJ2-1; cdr3_nt: TGTGCCAGCAGCTTGGAGGCGGGGGGCGGTGAGCAGTTCTTC; cdr3_aa: CASSLEAGGGEQFF
clone_size: -; v_call: TRBV10-3; d_call: -; j_call: TRBJ2-7; cdr3_nt: TGTGCCATCAGAGCGGGGAGTGGGCAGGGGAGCGAGCAGTACTTC; cdr3_aa: CAIRAGSGQGSEQYF
clone_size: -; v_call: TRBV27; d_call: TRBD2; j_call: TRBJ2-5; cdr3_nt: TGTGCCAGCAGTTTTCGACTAGCGGGAGGGCCTCAGACCCAGTACTTC; cdr3_aa: CASSFRLAGGPQTQYF
clone_size: -; v_call: TRBV2; d_call: TRBD1; j_call: TRBJ2-7; cdr3_nt: TGTGCCAGCAGTGGACAGGGATTCGAGCAGTACTTC; cdr3_aa: CASSGQGFEQYF
clone_size: -; v_call: TRBV29-1; d_call: TRBD2; j_call: TRBJ2-7; cdr3_nt: TGCAGCGTTGAGACGGGGGGGCCCCACGAGCAGTACTTC; cdr3_aa: CSVETGGPHEQYF
clone_size: -; v_call: TRBV19; d_call: -; j_call: TRBJ2-2; cdr3_nt: TGTGCCAGTAACACAAAAACAGGGTCCGGGGAGCTGTTTTTT; cdr3_aa: CASNTKTGSGELFF
clone_size: -; v_call: TRBV9; d_call: -; j_call: TRBJ1-2; cdr3_nt: TGTGCCAGCAGCGTAGCTACGGGAACCGATGGCTACACCTTC; cdr3_aa: CASSVATGTDGYTF
clone_size: -; v_call: TRBV28; d_call: -; j_call: TRBJ2-1; cdr3_nt: TGTGCCAGCAGCTCGCCCGCGGGCCGAAGCTCCTACAATGAGCAGTTCTTC; cdr3_aa: CASSSPAGRSSYNEQFF
clone_size: few; v_call: TRBV6-5; d_call: TRBD1; j_call: TRBJ1-5; cdr3_nt: TGTGCCAGCAGGTCACAGGGGAAAAGTCAGCCCCAGCATTTT; cdr3_aa: CASRSQGKSQPQHF
clone_size: once; v_call: TRBV10-3; d_call: TRBD1; j_call: TRBJ2-3; cdr3_nt: TGTGCCATCACCATGGGACAGGGTAGCACAGATACGCAGTATTTT; cdr3_aa: CAITMGQGSTDTQYF
clone_size: few; v_call: TRBV7-7; d_call: -; j_call: TRBJ2-3; cdr3_nt: TGTGCTAGCAGCTTGGGACCGGGGGTGGATACGCAGTATTTT; cdr3_aa: CASSLGPGVDTQYF
clone_size: -; v_call: TRBV11-1; d_call: -; j_call: TRBJ2-7; cdr3_nt: TGTGCCAGCGCGGCGGCGGCTAGCTCGTTCGGCGAGCAGTACTTC; cdr3_aa: CASAAAASSFGEQYF
clone_size: once; v_call: TRBV7-2; d_call: TRBD1; j_call: TRBJ1-5; cdr3_nt: TGTGCCAGCAGCTGGACAGGGGGCGGTTTTCAGCCCCAGCATTTT; cdr3_aa: CASSWTGGGFQPQHF
clone_size: -; v_call: TRBV27; d_call: -; j_call: TRBJ2-7; cdr3_nt: TGTGCCAGCAGCCCAACAGGGACCTACGAGCAGTACTTC; cdr3_aa: CASSPTGTYEQYF
clone_size: -; v_call: TRBV5-1; d_call: TRBD1; j_call: TRBJ2-7; cdr3_nt: TGCGCCAGCAGCTTGCCGTCTTCCGGGACAGGGCCATCCTACGAGCAGTACTTC; cdr3_aa: CASSLPSSGTGPSYEQYF
clone_size: -; v_call: TRBV7-8; d_call: -; j_call: TRBJ2-7; cdr3_nt: TGTGCCAGCAGCTCAGGGCCCTACGAGCAGTACTTC; cdr3_aa: CASSSGPYEQYF
clone_size: -; v_call: TRBV5-6; d_call: TRBD1; j_call: TRBJ2-2; cdr3_nt: TGTGCCAGCAGCTTAGGACAGGGGGCTAGCGGGGAGCTGTTTTTT; cdr3_aa: CASSLGQGASGELFF
clone_size: -; v_call: TRBV7-9; d_call: -; j_call: TRBJ2-1; cdr3_nt: TGTGCCAGCAGCAGCGTCAAGAGCTCCTACAATGAGCAGTTCTTC; cdr3_aa: CASSSVKSSYNEQFF
clone_size: -; v_call: TRBV4-1; d_call: -; j_call: TRBJ2-5; cdr3_nt: TGCGCCAGCAGCCAAGTAGAGCTCCAAGAGACCCAGTACTTC; cdr3_aa: CASSQVELQETQYF
clone_size: -; v_call: TRBV11-3; d_call: TRBD2; j_call: TRBJ2-1; cdr3_nt: TGTGCCAGCAGCTTAGATCGGGGGGGGGCGAAAAACAATGAGCAGTTCTTC; cdr3_aa: CASSLDRGGAKNNEQFF
clone_size: -; v_call: TRBV7-6; d_call: -; j_call: TRBJ1-4; cdr3_nt: TGTGCCAGCAGCTTAGGGACTTCTAATGAAAAACTGTTTTTT; cdr3_aa: CASSLGTSNEKLFF
clone_size: once; v_call: TRBV4-3; d_call: TRBD2; j_call: TRBJ2-5; cdr3_nt: TGCGCCAGCAGCCAAGCGACGGGAGGGGGTGAGACCCAGTACTTC; cdr3_aa: CASSQATGGGETQYF
clone_size: -; v_call: TRBV5-4; d_call: TRBD1; j_call: TRBJ1-1; cdr3_nt: TGTGCCAGCAGCTCCAACAGGGGAGGTACTGAAGCTTTCTTT; cdr3_aa: CASSSNRGGTEAFF
clone_size: -; v_call: TRBV11-3; d_call: TRBD1; j_call: TRBJ2-2; cdr3_nt: TGTGCCAGCAGCTTCCAACAGGGGACCACCGGGGAGCTGTTTTTT; cdr3_aa: CASSFQQGTTGELFF
clone_size: -; v_call: TRBV6-5; d_call: -; j_call: TRBJ2-7; cdr3_nt: TGTGCCAGCAGTTACTCCGGCAGGGCTTACGAGCAGTACTTC; cdr3_aa: CASSYSGRAYEQYF
clone_size: -; v_call: TRBV19; d_call: -; j_call: TRBJ1-2; cdr3_nt: TGTGCCAGTAGTACCACAGATTTCTCTGGCTACACCTTC; cdr3_aa: CASSTTDFSGYTF
clone_size: few; v_call: TRBV30; d_call: TRBD2; j_call: TRBJ2-1; cdr3_nt: TGTGCCTGGGGAGCGGGAGGGGACAATGAGCAGTTCTTC; cdr3_aa: CAWGAGGDNEQFF
clone_size: -; v_call: TRBV5-4; d_call: -; j_call: TRBJ1-4; cdr3_nt: TGTGCCAGCAGCTCCCGCGGGGGGGGCGCCTCTAATGAAAAACTGTTTTTT; cdr3_aa: CASSSRGGGASNEKLFF
clone_size: -; v_call: TRBV11-1; d_call: -; j_call: TRBJ1-1; cdr3_nt: TGTGCCAGCAGCTTATCCCGGAACACTGAAGCTTTCTTT; cdr3_aa: CASSLSRNTEAFF
clone_size: -; v_call: TRBV10-3; d_call: TRBD1; j_call: TRBJ1-2; cdr3_nt: TGTGCCATCAGTGAGGAGACAGGGTACTATGGCTACACCTTC; cdr3_aa: CAISEETGYYGYTF
clone_size: -; v_call: TRBV18; d_call: -; j_call: TRBJ1-1; cdr3_nt: TGTGCCAGCTCTTCCCAGGAAATCAACACTGAAGCTTTCTTT; cdr3_aa: CASSSQEINTEAFF
clone_size: -; v_call: TRBV6-5; d_call: -; j_call: TRBJ2-2; cdr3_nt: TGTGCCAGCACAGGACTAAACACCGGGGAGCTGTTTTTT; cdr3_aa: CASTGLNTGELFF
clone_size: -; v_call: TRBV9; d_call: -; j_call: TRBJ2-7; cdr3_nt: TGTGCCAGCAGCGTAGGTGGGGCGGCCTCCTACGAGCAGTACTTC; cdr3_aa: CASSVGGAASYEQYF
clone_size: few; v_call: TRBV25-1; d_call: -; j_call: TRBJ1-2; cdr3_nt: TGTGCCAGCAGTCGGGGGAACTATGGCTACACCTTC; cdr3_aa: CASSRGNYGYTF
clone_size: -; v_call: TRBV2; d_call: -; j_call: TRBJ2-7; cdr3_nt: TGTGCCAGCAGAACCGGCAGGGCCGAGCAGTACTTC; cdr3_aa: CASRTGRAEQYF
clone_size: -; v_call: TRBV4-2; d_call: -; j_call: TRBJ1-4; cdr3_nt: TGTGCCAGCAGCCAAACGAGCGGAGGGGGGGGTGAAAAACTGTTTTTT; cdr3_aa: CASSQTSGGGGEKLFF
clone_size: -; v_call: TRBV14; d_call: -; j_call: TRBJ2-3; cdr3_nt: TGTGCCAGCAGCCAATCCCTTCCCCCAGATACGCAGTATTTT; cdr3_aa: CASSQSLPPDTQYF